This T cell receptor (beta chain) was documented in a study of shared clonotypes between healthy human individuals. Study conclusions and caveats: Generation probability values for non-shared clonotypes were lower than those for clonotypes shared by all four donors.

Regarding this clone: What it binds is unknown.

Selected positively for CCR7 and CD45RO-negative, naive CD8 cells excluded terminally differentiated effector memory CD45RA+ cells. The method was immunoSEQ multiplex PCR; TCRdb's version includes in-frame clones alone and lacks a portion of them. The sample contains 760,000 or so clones, about 96% of which appear only once. The TCR originated in a man aged 25 to 45 in good health. Sequences were obtained from naive CD8+ T cells sorted from blood.

The CDR3 is CASSQGHYEQYF. CDR3 nucleotides: TGTGCCAGCAGCCAAGGCCACTACGAGCAGTACTTC. The gene calls are TRBV14 and TRBJ2-7; D call uncertain. The germline V and J ends were trimmed by 1 base and 3 bases, with 4 bases remaining between them. CDR3 length: 12 amino acids. The germline V gene encodes CDR1 SGHDN and CDR2 FVKESK.